This T cell receptor beta chain appears in the sequencing data of a study of Tregs in tolerant kidney transplant recipients. Study-level points and caveats: The small number of patients limits these findings pending further validation. Some patients' samples used different primers over time, so nucleotide sequences weren't comparable.

As for this clone: What it recognizes is unknown.

The CDR3 extends over 15 amino acids. Germline loops: CDR1 SGHTA, CDR2 FQGNSA. Trimming left V 8 bases short and J 5 bases short, with 21 bases between. Data came from immunoSEQ multiplex PCR; TCRdb stores just in-frame clones and leaves some out. The sample carries roughly 69,000 clones, roughly 98% recorded once. Unstimulated regulatory T cells (CD4+CD25+CD127-), CD4+CD25- non-regulatory cells, CD4 and CD8 cells were FACS-sorted from thawed PBMCs. This receptor was taken from a human donor who received a combined kidney and bone marrow transplant. The starting material was Tregs from blood, obtained before the transplant. The chain carries TRBV7-2 and TRBJ2-5; a weak D match, TRBD2 (6 bases). The CDR3 DNA reads TGTGCCAGCCGGCTGATGGGAGGACTTGTGGAGACCCAGTACTTC. Translating it yields CASRLMGGLVETQYF.